The rows below give T cell receptor beta chains drawn from one sample of a study of cytomegalovirus exposure and HLA in healthy donors. Sequenced by immunoSEQ multiplex PCR; TCRdb stores in-frame clones only, minus some. The data show approximately 140,000 clones, with around 76% seen just once and around 1.8% held by the top ten. Sequencing used PBMCs. Receptors originate from a woman between 45 and 65 years old in good health and CMV-seronegative. Both conserved end residues are part of each CDR3. D genes are given only for firm matches. Clone size appears in some rows only: once, few, many, or a class for an expanded clone.

clone size: few; J gene: TRBJ1-1; D gene: TRBD1; V gene: TRBV6-1; CDR3 DNA: TGTGCCAGCAGGGACAGGTCGAACACTGAAGCTTTCTTT; CDR3 protein: CASRDRSNTEAFF
clone size: NA; J gene: TRBJ2-6; D gene: NA; V gene: TRBV5-1; CDR3 DNA: TGCGCCAGCACCTCCCAGGGGGGATGGGCTTCTGGGGCCAACGTCCTGACTTTC; CDR3 protein: CASTSQGGWASGANVLTF
clone size: NA; J gene: TRBJ2-6; D gene: TRBD2; V gene: TRBV4-3; CDR3 DNA: TGCGCCAGCAGCCAAGTAGCGGGACTAGCGGGACAGGGTGGGGCCAACGTCCTGACTTTC; CDR3 protein: CASSQVAGLAGQGGANVLTF
clone size: NA; J gene: TRBJ2-3; D gene: TRBD1; V gene: TRBV6-5; CDR3 DNA: TGTGCCAGCAGACGCACAGGGGACACAGATACGCAGTATTTT; CDR3 protein: CASRRTGDTDTQYF
clone size: NA; J gene: TRBJ2-7; D gene: TRBD2; V gene: TRBV28; CDR3 DNA: TGTGCCAGCAGTACTCCGGGACTAGCGGGAGTCCTCTACGAGCAGTACTTC; CDR3 protein: CASSTPGLAGVLYEQYF
clone size: once; J gene: TRBJ2-7; D gene: NA; V gene: TRBV5-1; CDR3 DNA: TGCGCCAGCACCGGACAGTACTACGAGCAGTACTTC; CDR3 protein: CASTGQYYEQYF
clone size: NA; J gene: TRBJ2-5; D gene: TRBD2; V gene: TRBV18; CDR3 DNA: TGTGCCAGCTCACCTAGGACTAGCCAAGAGACCCAGTACTTC; CDR3 protein: CASSPRTSQETQYF
clone size: once; J gene: TRBJ1-2; D gene: TRBD1; V gene: TRBV30; CDR3 DNA: TGTGCCTGGACCCCTGACAGGGTCTATGGCTACACCTTC; CDR3 protein: CAWTPDRVYGYTF
clone size: NA; J gene: TRBJ2-2; D gene: NA; V gene: TRBV7-3; CDR3 DNA: TGTGCCAGCAGCTTTAACGTAGGAGTAAGCGGGGAGCTGTTTTTT; CDR3 protein: CASSFNVGVSGELFF
clone size: NA; J gene: TRBJ2-2; D gene: NA; V gene: TRBV4-3; CDR3 DNA: TGCGCCAGCAGCCAAGACCCTTTATTCTACGGGAACACCGGGGAGCTGTTTTTT; CDR3 protein: CASSQDPLFYGNTGELFF
clone size: NA; J gene: TRBJ1-5; D gene: TRBD1; V gene: TRBV5-1; CDR3 DNA: TGCGCCAGCAGCTTCTCGGCAGGGGGTAATCAGCCCCAGAATTTT; CDR3 protein: CASSFSAGGNQPQNF
clone size: NA; J gene: TRBJ1-2; D gene: TRBD1; V gene: TRBV7-9; CDR3 DNA: TGTGCCAGCAGCTTACCGCAGGGGGCTTACTATGGCTACACCTTC; CDR3 protein: CASSLPQGAYYGYTF
clone size: NA; J gene: TRBJ1-1; D gene: TRBD1; V gene: TRBV25-1; CDR3 DNA: TGTGCCAGCAGCGGACAGGGGGCCAACACTGAAGCTTTCTTT; CDR3 protein: CASSGQGANTEAFF
clone size: NA; J gene: TRBJ2-1; D gene: NA; V gene: TRBV6-6; CDR3 DNA: TGTGCCAGCAGTTACTTTGGGGGGTCTAGCGATGAGCAGTTCTTC; CDR3 protein: CASSYFGGSSDEQFF
clone size: NA; J gene: TRBJ2-6; D gene: NA; V gene: TRBV19; CDR3 DNA: TGTGCCAGTAGTATCTTTGAGGGGGCTGGGGCCAACGTCCTGACTTTC; CDR3 protein: CASSIFEGAGANVLTF
clone size: NA; J gene: TRBJ2-1; D gene: NA; V gene: TRBV27; CDR3 DNA: TGTGCCAGCAGTTTATGGGCGGGTTCGGACAATGAGCAGTTCTTC; CDR3 protein: CASSLWAGSDNEQFF
clone size: NA; J gene: TRBJ2-7; D gene: NA; V gene: TRBV9; CDR3 DNA: TGTGCCAGCAGCGTAGATGGGGGGAGCTCCTACGAGCAGTACTTC; CDR3 protein: CASSVDGGSSYEQYF
clone size: NA; J gene: TRBJ2-4; D gene: TRBD1; V gene: TRBV5-1; CDR3 DNA: TGCGCCAGCAGCACCCAGACAGGGACCAAAAACATTCAGTACTTC; CDR3 protein: CASSTQTGTKNIQYF
clone size: NA; J gene: TRBJ2-5; D gene: NA; V gene: TRBV5-1; CDR3 DNA: TGCGCCAGCAGACGCGAGAAAGAGACCCAGTACTTC; CDR3 protein: CASRREKETQYF
clone size: NA; J gene: TRBJ2-3; D gene: TRBD2; V gene: TRBV7-3; CDR3 DNA: TGTGCCAGCAGCTGGGGACTAGACACAGATACGCAGTATTTT; CDR3 protein: CASSWGLDTDTQYF
clone size: few; J gene: TRBJ2-6; D gene: NA; V gene: TRBV28; CDR3 DNA: TGTGCCAGCAGTTTAAGGAGGTCTGGGGCCAACGTCCTGACTTTC; CDR3 protein: CASSLRRSGANVLTF
clone size: once; J gene: TRBJ1-2; D gene: TRBD1; V gene: TRBV7-9; CDR3 DNA: TGTGCCAGCAGCTTAGACCCGGGACAGGGCCACTATGGCTACACCTTC; CDR3 protein: CASSLDPGQGHYGYTF
clone size: NA; J gene: TRBJ1-4; D gene: TRBD1; V gene: TRBV5-1; CDR3 DNA: TGCGCCAGCAGCTCCCCGGGACAGGGAGAAAAACTGTTTTTT; CDR3 protein: CASSSPGQGEKLFF